This TCR beta chain was identified in a study of Graves' ophthalmopathy and Graves' hyperthyroidism. General study findings and limits: A model of 13 signatures distinguished ophthalmopathy from stable hyperthyroidism at around 91% sensitivity and 81.08% specificity. The model forecast ophthalmopathy progression, reaching roughly 64% sensitivity and roughly 72% specificity. Among thyroid clonotypes expanded above 0.001 frequency, most also appeared in blood.

This CDR3 has 13 amino acids. With 4 bases removed from V and 5 bases from J, the gap between germline ends came to 11 bases. In regard to this clonotype: Its antigen remains unidentified.

Researchers took RNA transcripts and amplified TCR beta CDR3 regions from them. HTBI primers were used in a first-round RT-PCR, which preceded a second-round multiplex PCR. From the multiplex PCR reads, TCRdb called clonotypes with MiXCR, one entry per CDR3 protein. The sample yields some 750,000 distinct CDR3 sequences, around 40% seen once. This TCR derives from an adult man with Graves' ophthalmopathy. The chain employs TRBV12-3 or TRBV12-4 and TRBJ2-5; D may be TRBD1 (6 bases). Sequenced sample: peripheral blood. CDR3 nucleotide sequence: TGTGCCAGCAGTTGGGGGCCCCAGGAGACCCAGTACTTC. It is translated as CASSWGPQETQYF.